One and the same sample provided the 13 T cell receptor beta chains below, sequenced in a study of cytomegalovirus exposure and HLA in healthy donors. A multiplex PCR was run with 60 Vbeta primers and 13 Jbeta primers. Repertoires were generated with immunoSEQ multiplex PCR, while TCRdb's copy carries only in-frame clones and drops some. The sample has 150,000 to 200,000 clones; about 80% are singletons. Source material: PBMCs. The source of these receptors is a woman aged 40-49 years in good health and CMV-seronegative.

This chain connects TRBV18 to TRBJ2-1, with 7 bases that match TRBD1. The CDR3 has 14 residues. The germline V gene has CDR1 KGHSH and CDR2 LQKENI. V lost 2 bases to trimming and J lost 6 bases; unmatched junction nucleotides: 4. The CDR3 region is CASSPGTAINEQFF. As DNA, the CDR3 is TGTGCCAGCTCACCAGGGACAGCGATCAATGAGCAGTTCTTC. Combining the CDR3 with reference TRBV18 and TRBJ2-1 gives the whole variable domain NAGVMQNPRHLVRRRGQEARLRCSPMKGHSHVYWYRQLPEEGLKFMVYLQKENIIDESGMPKERFSAEFPKEGPSILRIQQVVRGDSAAYFCASSPGTAINEQFFGPGTRLTVL.

This clone was detected once. The rearrangement links TRBV7-9 to TRBJ2-6, with TRBD1 as a possible D gene (6 bases). Between the trimmed V and J ends, which lost 1 base and 1 base, there was a span of 14 bases. Germline CDR1 reads SEHNR; CDR2 reads FQNEAQ (reference sequence). This CDR3 is built from 18 residues. CDR3 DNA: TGTGCCAGCAGCTTAGGTCCTCTTCAGGGGTCTGGGGCCAACGTCCTGACTTTC. Its protein product is CASSLGPLQGSGANVLTF.

As regards this clone: Compared with germline, one end of the junction differs, possibly owing to a read error. J is TRBJ2-3 and V is TRBV29-1; D gene unclear. Germline CDR1 SQVTM, CDR2 ANQGSEA. The CDR3 is 14 residues long. In DNA, the CDR3 is TGCGGCGTTGAAGAGCAGGCCCCCCGCGATACGCAGTATTTT. Translated, it gives CGVEEQAPRDTQYF.

The genes are TRBV5-1 and TRBJ1-1, with unresolved D. There are 14 residues in the CDR3. Germline CDR1 SGHRS, CDR2 YFSETQ. The V end lost 3 bases, the J end lost 2 bases, and 11 bases lay between the germline ends. CDR3 protein: CASSSEGQNTEAFF. CDR3 nucleotides: TGCGCCAGCAGCTCTGAGGGTCAAAACACTGAAGCTTTCTTT.

The rearrangement joins TRBV7-9 to TRBJ2-2, with D possibly matching TRBD2 (6 bases). The germline V and J ends were trimmed by 5 bases and 8 bases, with 18 bases remaining between them. Germline V gene sequence: CDR1 SEHNR, CDR2 FQNEAQ (reference sequence). The CDR3 loop spans 15 amino acids. The CDR3 region is CASSQIWREEGELFF. For the CDR3, the DNA is TGTGCCAGCAGCCAGATTTGGCGGGAAGAAGGGGAGCTGTTTTTT.

This clone was seen a few times. The chain carries TRBV5-1 and TRBJ2-7; TRBD2 agrees at 8 bases. This CDR3 region has 14 residues. The V gene end was trimmed by 0 bases and the J gene end by 4 bases; junction bases not matched to a gene: 3. Looked up from germline, CDR1 is SGHRS and CDR2 is YFSETQ. CDR3: CASSLEGLDYEQYV. CDR3 nucleotide sequence: TGCGCCAGCAGCTTGGAGGGACTAGATTACGAGCAGTACGTC.

This chain uses TRBV14 with TRBJ1-2; D is unclear. Trimming took off 1 base at V and 6 bases at J, with 6 bases between the two ends. The germline V gene encodes CDR1 SGHDN and CDR2 FVKESK. The CDR3 is 12 residues long. CDR3 loop: CASSQVSDGYTF. DNA of the CDR3: TGTGCCAGCAGCCAAGTTTCAGATGGCTACACCTTC.

V and J are TRBV7-2 and TRBJ2-1; 7 positions agree with TRBD1. Germline CDR1 SGHTA, CDR2 FQGNSA. V gave up 6 bases and J gave up 6 bases; unmatched junction bases: 8. The length of the CDR3 is 14 residues. The CDR3 DNA reads TGTGCCAGCAGACAATTACAGGGGCCCAATGAGCAGTTCTTC. Translating gives CASRQLQGPNEQFF.

The rearrangement joins TRBV5-6 to TRBJ1-2; TRBD1 is a possible D gene (6 bases). The CDR3 contains 14 residues. Germline CDR1 is SGHDT and CDR2 is YYEEEE. Trimming removed 5 bases at V and 3 bases at J, with 14 bases between. The CDR3 protein is CASRLEYRDYGYTF. As DNA, the CDR3 is TGTGCCAGCAGACTTGAATACAGGGACTATGGCTACACCTTC.

The genes are TRBV18 and TRBJ1-3, with 7 bases fitting TRBD1. The germline CDR1 and CDR2 sequences are KGHSH and LQKENI. This CDR3 comprises 15 residues. V dropped 2 bases and J dropped 4; count of bases not matched to a gene: 5. The CDR3 bases are TGTGCCAGCTCACCATCGACAGGGCGGGGAAACACCATATATTTT. It encodes CASSPSTGRGNTIYF.

The rearrangement links TRBV19 to TRBJ1-1; 11 bases line up with TRBD1. The ends lost 8 bases at V and 4 bases at J; junction bases unmatched: 9. This CDR3 spans 15 amino acids. From germline, CDR1 is LNHDA and CDR2 SQIVND (reference sequence). Here the CDR3 DNA reads TGTGCCAGTCGGGGACAGGGGGTCTTTGCCACTGAAGCTTTCTTT. Translation gives CASRGQGVFATEAFF. The variable domain in full, with the rest retrieved from reference TRBV19 and TRBJ1-1, is DGGITQSPKYLFRKEGQNVTLSCEQNLNHDAMYWYRQDPGQGLRLIYYSQIVNDFQKGDIAEGYSVSREKKESFPLTVTSAQKNPTAFYLCASRGQGVFATEAFFGQGTRLTVV.

The chain is built from TRBV6-6 and TRBJ1-5, with D hard to call. This CDR3 has 14 amino acids. Looked up from germline, CDR1 is MNHNY and CDR2 is SVGAGI (reference sequence). V was shortened by 0 bases and J by 9 bases, with 12 bases between the two germline ends. The CDR3 coding sequence is TGTGCCAGCAGTTACTCGGTGGCGGATCGGCCCCAGCATTTT. It encodes CASSYSVADRPQHF.

The J gene is TRBJ2-1, the V gene TRBV18; TRBD2 is a possible D gene (5 bases). Per germline, CDR1 KGHSH and CDR2 LQKENI. The CDR3 is 15 amino acids. V gave up 2 bases and J gave up 5 bases, with 13 bases separating them. DNA for the CDR3: TGTGCCAGCTCACCAGTGCTAGCCAGGAACAATGAGCAGTTCTTC. This translates into CASSPVLARNNEQFF.